Listed below are T cell receptor beta chains from one sample, sequenced in a study of T cells in localized non-small cell lung cancer. Repertoires were generated with immunoSEQ multiplex PCR, while TCRdb's copy carries only in-frame clones and drops some. This sample has tens of thousands of clones, with 88% found just once. The sequences come from peripheral blood, collected before any cancer treatment. All receptors come from a female donor older than 55 with stage III squamous cell lung carcinoma. The CDR3 runs from the conserved cysteine through the conserved F or W. A D gene is named only where the DNA matches it firmly. Clone size is given for some rows only: seen once, a few or many times, or a class if the clone is expanded.

CDR3 DNA,CDR3 protein,D gene,J gene,clone size,V gene
TGTGCCAGCAGCGTGGGGACAGGGCGTATGGTGAACACCGGGGAGCTGTTTTTT,CASSVGTGRMVNTGELFF,TRBD1,TRBJ2-2,.,TRBV9
TGTGCCAGCAGTTACGGTGGGACAGAAAAGGGTGAAGCTTTCTTT,CASSYGGTEKGEAFF,TRBD1,TRBJ1-1,once,TRBV6-5
TGCGCCAGCAGCCAAGTACCGGTTCAGGACACCATATATTTT,CASSQVPVQDTIYF,.,TRBJ1-3,.,TRBV4-1
TGTGCCATCAAACAGGGTTCGAACACCGGGGAGCTGTTTTTT,CAIKQGSNTGELFF,.,TRBJ2-2,once,TRBV10-3
TGCAGCGTTGCGGACAGCCCGGGGGGCAATCAGCCCCAGCATTTT,CSVADSPGGNQPQHF,.,TRBJ1-5,.,TRBV29-1
TGTGCCAGCAGCCTGCCCTTTTGGACAGGGAATAATGAAAAACTGTTTTTT,CASSLPFWTGNNEKLFF,TRBD1,TRBJ1-4,.,TRBV5-5
TGTGCCAGCAGTTTGGTAAAGGGCTACGAGCAGTACTTC,CASSLVKGYEQYF,.,TRBJ2-7,.,TRBV28
TGTGCCAGCAGCTTGGTCCTAAACTATGGCTACACCTTC,CASSLVLNYGYTF,.,TRBJ1-2,few,TRBV5-5
TGTGCCAGCAGCACTTGGACAGGGGGCGTGTTTAGTACAGATACGCAGTATTTT,CASSTWTGGVFSTDTQYF,TRBD1,TRBJ2-3,.,TRBV9
TGTGCCAGCAGTTTAGGGACGGGACAGGAGGACTACGAGCAGTACTTC,CASSLGTGQEDYEQYF,TRBD1,TRBJ2-7,.,TRBV27
TGCAGCGCAGGGGTGGGGAGGGGTGGCTACACCTTC,CSAGVGRGGYTF,.,TRBJ1-2,.,TRBV29-1
TGCAGCGTTGAGGGTCTGGCGAACCAAGAGACCCAGTACTTC,CSVEGLANQETQYF,.,TRBJ2-5,.,TRBV29-1
TGTGCCAGTAGTCCCCAGGGGGGCTATGGCTACACCTTC,CASSPQGGYGYTF,TRBD1,TRBJ1-2,.,TRBV19
TGTGCCAGCAGCTTCGAGCGGGGGAACAATGAGCAGTTCTTC,CASSFERGNNEQFF,TRBD2,TRBJ2-1,few,TRBV7-9
TGCGCCAGCAGCTTGCGTGGACAGGGTCCGGGGAACACTGAAGCTTTCTTT,CASSLRGQGPGNTEAFF,TRBD1,TRBJ1-1,.,TRBV5-1
TGTGCCAGTAGTATAAAGCTTGGCACAGATACGCAGTATTTT,CASSIKLGTDTQYF,.,TRBJ2-3,once,TRBV19
TGCGCCAGCAGCGCCCAGGGGAGCTCTGGAAACACCATATATTTT,CASSAQGSSGNTIYF,.,TRBJ1-3,.,TRBV5-1
TGTGCCAGTAGTATCTCGACAGGGGATGGCGAAAAACTGTTTTTT,CASSISTGDGEKLFF,TRBD1,TRBJ1-4,.,TRBV19
TGTGCCAGCAGTGGACAGGGAGGGGGCTACACCTTC,CASSGQGGGYTF,TRBD1,TRBJ1-2,.,TRBV2
TGCGCCAGCAGCCAAGGGGCGGGGGCCAACGTCCTGACTTTC,CASSQGAGANVLTF,.,TRBJ2-6,.,TRBV4-3
TGCGCCAGCAGCTTGACGGGAAACACTGAAGCTTTCTTT,CASSLTGNTEAFF,.,TRBJ1-1,.,TRBV5-1
TGCGCCAGCAGTGTGGTAGCGGGAGGTCAAGAGACCCAGTACTTC,CASSVVAGGQETQYF,TRBD2,TRBJ2-5,.,TRBV10-2
TGTGCCAGCAGCCAAGAGCCGGGAGCCTACAATGAGCAGTTCTTC,CASSQEPGAYNEQFF,.,TRBJ2-1,.,TRBV4-2
TGTGCCACCAGCAGAGAAGGGGCGCGAGTGGGGCATGGCTACACCTTC,CATSREGARVGHGYTF,.,TRBJ1-2,few,TRBV15
TGTGCCAGTAGTGGGATGACAGGGCCCACTGAAGCTTTCTTT,CASSGMTGPTEAFF,TRBD1,TRBJ1-1,.,TRBV19
TGTGCCAGCAGTTCTAGCGGCGGGGGAGAGACCCAGTACTTC,CASSSSGGGETQYF,TRBD2,TRBJ2-5,once,TRBV6-5
TGCAGCGGTGGCCCGAAGGGCACTGAAGCTTTCTTT,CSGGPKGTEAFF,.,TRBJ1-1,.,TRBV29-1
TGTGCCAGCATCTCAGGGGAGCAGTACTTC,CASISGEQYF,.,TRBJ2-7,.,TRBV27
TGCGCCAGCAGCTTGGATCCGGGTTCGGGAGATACGCAGTATTTT,CASSLDPGSGDTQYF,.,TRBJ2-3,.,TRBV5-1
TGTGCCAGCAGCTTAAGGCTAGCCTCTGTCCGCCAAGAGACCCAGTACTTC,CASSLRLASVRQETQYF,.,TRBJ2-5,.,TRBV11-2
TGCAGCGTTGACCCCCTGGTGGGACGCAGGGCGTATGGCTACACCTTC,CSVDPLVGRRAYGYTF,.,TRBJ1-2,.,TRBV29-1
TGTGCCAGCAGATACGATCGACAGGGGTACGAGCAGTACTTC,CASRYDRQGYEQYF,TRBD1,TRBJ2-7,.,TRBV28
TGTGCCAGCAGCAAGACCGCGCAGGGGAGCTCCTATAATTCACCCCTCCACTTT,CASSKTAQGSSYNSPLHF,.,TRBJ1-6,.,TRBV5-4
TGTGCCAGCAGCCGCCCCGCCCACGAGCAGTACTTC,CASSRPAHEQYF,.,TRBJ2-7,.,TRBV5-6
TGTGCCAGCAGTGAAGCGCTTCTCAGGGGTGGGGAAAAACTGTTTTTT,CASSEALLRGGEKLFF,.,TRBJ1-4,.,TRBV2
TGTGCCAGCAGCTTACAGGGGGGAGAGTACACTGAAGCTTTCTTT,CASSLQGGEYTEAFF,TRBD1,TRBJ1-1,once,TRBV7-9
TGTGCCAGCAGCTCCGGTGGGGCAGGGGTAAATGAAAAACTGTTTTTT,CASSSGGAGVNEKLFF,.,TRBJ1-4,.,TRBV7-2
TGCGCCAGCAGCCAACGCCGGAACTCTAGCACAGATACGCAGTATTTT,CASSQRRNSSTDTQYF,.,TRBJ2-3,.,TRBV4-1
TGTGCCAGCAGCTTAGAAGCCCTCTCTGGAAACACCATATATTTT,CASSLEALSGNTIYF,.,TRBJ1-3,.,TRBV7-2
TGTGCCAGCTCAAGGGGGAGCTCCTACGAGCAGTACTTC,CASSRGSSYEQYF,.,TRBJ2-7,.,TRBV2